The 29 T cell receptor beta chains below come from one sample, sequenced in a study of CD8 T cells in Susac syndrome. Random hexamers were used to reverse transcribe an amount of about 0.45 to 1 ug RNA. TCRdb re-called the immunoSEQ multiplex PCR reads with MiXCR, one entry per CDR3 protein. The sample lists about 75,000 distinct CDR3 sequences; approximately 94% were seen once. Sequencing was done on a sample of CD8+ T cells from PBMCs. Receptors were obtained from a human donor with Susac syndrome.

This chain links TRBV19 with TRBJ1-2; D unresolved. CDR3 length: 14 amino acids. From germline, CDR1 is LNHDA and CDR2 SQIVND (reference sequence). V was pared by 5 bases and J by 3 bases, with 13 bases between. The CDR3 nucleotides read TGTGCCAGTAGTCTAAACCAGGATGACTATGGCTACACCTTC. Its translation: CASSLNQDDYGYTF.

The chain has TRBV6-5 and TRBJ2-5; D remains ambiguous. CDR3 length equals 11 residues. Trimming left V 6 bases short and J 5 bases short, with 7 bases between. Per germline, CDR1 MNHEY and CDR2 SVGAGI. The CDR3 nucleotides read TGTGCCAGCAGCGAGAGTGAGACCCAGTACTTC. Its protein is CASSESETQYF.

The chain combines TRBV11-2 with TRBJ2-7; 10 nucleotides agree with TRBD1. The trim removed 1 base at V and 6 bases at J, leaving 9 bases unmatched. CDR1 and CDR2 from the germline V gene are SGHAT and FQNNGV. This CDR3 region has 16 residues. The CDR3 DNA follows: TGTGCCAGCAGCTTAGGGGGGGACAGGGGACTCTCCGAGCAGTACTTC. The encoded protein is CASSLGGDRGLSEQYF.

The chain employs TRBV27 and TRBJ2-1, with 11 bases that match TRBD2. The CDR3 has 14 residues. J lost 6 bases, V lost 3 bases, and 1 base had no gene match. The germline V gene encodes CDR1 MNHEY and CDR2 SMNVEV (reference sequence). The CDR3 sequence is CASSFGTSGNEQFF. CDR3 nucleotide sequence: TGTGCCAGCAGTTTCGGGACTAGCGGCAATGAGCAGTTCTTC.

V is TRBV6-5 and J is TRBJ1-4; D might be TRBD1 (5 bases). Trimming removed 4 bases at V and 6 bases at J, with 15 bases between. The CDR3 has 15 amino acids. Germline V gene sequence: CDR1 MNHEY, CDR2 SVGAGI. The CDR3 loop is CASSLRRGRDEKLFF. Here the CDR3 DNA reads TGTGCCAGCAGTTTACGTCGGGGCAGGGATGAAAAACTGTTTTTT.

This chain connects TRBV5-1 to TRBJ2-2, with TRBD2 as a possible D gene (5 bases). Per germline, CDR1 SGHRS and CDR2 YFSETQ. The CDR3 length is 15 residues. Trimming pared 1 base from V and 1 base from J, leaving 8 bases between. CDR3 bases: TGCGCCAGCAGCTTGAGAGCGGAGAACACCGGGGAGCTGTTTTTT. This gives the protein CASSLRAENTGELFF.

V is TRBV4-1 and J is TRBJ2-1, with D tentatively TRBD2 (5 bases). V was trimmed by 3 bases and J by 7 bases, leaving 7 bases between them. The CDR3 spans 12 residues. Germline CDR1 and CDR2: MGHRA and YSYEKL. This chain's CDR3 is CASSHGMNEQFF. The CDR3 coding sequence is TGCGCCAGCAGCCACGGGATGAATGAGCAGTTCTTC.

This clonotype was found once. This chain connects TRBV7-9 to TRBJ2-1, with 9 bases lining up with TRBD2. The V and J ends lost 5 bases and 7 bases, in that order; junction bases with no gene match: 12. CDR3 length equals 16 residues. The germline CDR1 and CDR2 sequences are SEHNR and FQNEAQ (reference sequence). CDR3 in DNA: TGTGCCAGCAGCCTCCTCCCGGGGACTAGCCGGAATGAGCAGTTCTTC. Its translation is CASSLLPGTSRNEQFF.

This chain connects TRBV5-6 to TRBJ2-5; D ambiguous. The CDR3 has 14 amino acids. Germline V lookup: CDR1 SGHDT, CDR2 YYEEEE. Trimming stripped 0 bases from V and 0 bases from J, with 6 bases between. DNA for the CDR3: TGTGCCAGCAGCTTGGGTGTCAACCAAGAGACCCAGTACTTC. Amino acid sequence: CASSLGVNQETQYF.

This clonotype showed up just once. CDR3 nucleotide sequence: TGTGCCAGCAGTTGGAGCCCGAACACTGAAGCTTTCTTT. This translates into CASSWSPNTEAFF. The chain carries TRBV6-5 and TRBJ1-1; D is uncertain. The CDR3 contains 13 residues. The germline gives CDR1 MNHEY, CDR2 SVGAGI. Deletions cut 4 bases from V and 1 base from J, with 7 bases between.

This clonotype appeared once. The chain is built from TRBV29-1 and TRBJ1-2, with TRBD1 matching over 7 bases. Germline CDR1 is SQVTM and CDR2 is ANQGSEA. The CDR3 runs to 13 residues. V lost 7 bases and J lost 5; bases outside the gene matches: 10. CDR3 sequence (DNA): TGCAGCGCCCCGGGGGGGACAGTATATGGCTACACCTTC. It yields the protein CSAPGGTVYGYTF.

CDR3 amino acids: CASSQMNTEAFF. DNA of the CDR3: TGCGCCAGCAGCCAAATGAACACTGAAGCTTTCTTT. The chain uses TRBV4-1 and TRBJ1-1; no definite D call. The CDR3 extends over 12 amino acids. The germline V and J ends were trimmed by 2 bases and 0 bases, with 1 base remaining between them. CDR1 and CDR2 from the germline V gene are MGHRA and YSYEKL.

This chain uses TRBV9 with TRBJ2-3, with 12 bases aligning to TRBD1. After removal of 3 bases from V and 5 bases from J, the junction contained 10 bases not matched to a gene. CDR1 is SGDLS, CDR2 YYNGEE, per germline. The CDR3 totals 17 residues. The CDR3 loop reads CASSGAGDRGLKDTQYF. Written as DNA, the CDR3 is TGTGCCAGCAGCGGGGCGGGGGACAGGGGGCTGAAAGATACGCAGTATTTT. Looking up the rest from reference TRBV9 and TRBJ2-3 gives the full variable domain: DSGVTQTPKHLITATGQRVTLRCSPRSGDLSVYWYQQSLDQGLQFLIQYYNGEERAKGNILERFSAQQFPDLHSELNLSSLELGDSALYFCASSGAGDRGLKDTQYFGPGTRLTVL.

CDR3 region: CAWSETGLPHEQFF. Here the CDR3 DNA reads TGTGCCTGGAGTGAGACAGGGTTACCCCATGAGCAGTTCTTC. The J gene is TRBJ2-1, the V gene TRBV30; 7 nucleotides line up with TRBD1. V was clipped by 1 base and J by 8 bases; unmatched bases: 8. There are 14 residues in the CDR3. Germline V gene lookup returns CDR1 GTSNPN and CDR2 SVGIG (reference sequence).

The V call is TRBV14, the J call TRBJ1-2; D possibly corresponds to TRBD1 (6 bases). This CDR3 spans 15 amino acids. Germline V gives CDR1 SGHDN, CDR2 FVKESK. Deletions cut 2 bases from V and 7 bases from J, with 17 bases between. The CDR3 DNA reads TGTGCCAGCAGCCAAACCGACAGGCCCTTCCGTGGCTACACCTTC. Its translation: CASSQTDRPFRGYTF.

V and J are TRBV28 and TRBJ1-5; D is ambiguous. V was pared by 7 bases and J by 7 bases, with 23 bases between. The CDR3 is 16 amino acids. Germline loops: CDR1 MDHEN, CDR2 SYDVKM. This CDR3 is CASTPFLGERRQPQHF. CDR3 DNA sequence: TGTGCCAGCACCCCCTTTCTCGGGGAGCGCAGGCAGCCCCAGCATTTT.

This sequence joins TRBV28 and TRBJ2-1, with 8 bases fitting TRBD2. The V segment lost 5 bases and the J segment 3 bases; nucleotides outside the gene matches: 3. Germline V gives CDR1 MDHEN, CDR2 SYDVKM. The CDR3 sequence is 14 residues long. The CDR3 region is CASSIGTSYNEQFF. CDR3 sequence (DNA): TGTGCCAGCAGTATCGGGACTAGCTACAATGAGCAGTTCTTC.

This clonotype showed up just once. This chain joins TRBV7-9 and TRBJ1-2; D call uncertain. The length of the CDR3 is 14 residues. V was shortened by 5 bases and J by 5 bases, with 15 bases between the two germline ends. Germline V gives CDR1 SEHNR, CDR2 FQNEAQ (reference sequence). This CDR3 reads CASSINPGGYGYTF. The CDR3 DNA sequence: TGTGCCAGCAGCATTAATCCGGGAGGATATGGCTACACCTTC.

The genes are TRBV6-2 or TRBV6-3 and TRBJ2-2; 7 nucleotides match TRBD1. Germline-derived CDR1 and CDR2 are MNHEY and SVGEGT. V lost 0 bases, J lost 6 bases, and 10 bases stayed unmatched. This CDR3 region has 17 residues. CDR3 in amino acids: CASSYSRQGQSSGELFF. The CDR3 DNA reads as TGTGCCAGCAGTTACTCCCGACAGGGCCAATCCTCCGGGGAGCTGTTTTTT.

The chain combines TRBV5-4 with TRBJ2-6; TRBD1 is a possible D gene (6 bases). Germline V lookup: CDR1 SGHNT, CDR2 YYREEE (reference sequence). Trimming took off 4 bases at V and 1 base at J, with 12 bases between the two ends. The CDR3 has 16 amino acids. Here the CDR3 reads CASSPDRLSGANVLTF. CDR3 nucleotide sequence: TGTGCCAGCAGCCCGGACAGATTATCTGGGGCCAACGTCCTGACTTTC.

The chain links TRBV9 to TRBJ2-5; 8 nucleotides agree with TRBD1. V gave up 4 bases and J gave up 1 base; unmatched junction bases: 9. The CDR3 is made up of 16 amino acids. The V gene's germline CDR1 is SGDLS and CDR2 YYNGEE. CDR3 sequence: CASSPRDRSTQETQYF. Written as DNA, the CDR3 is TGTGCCAGCAGCCCCCGGGACAGGTCTACCCAAGAGACCCAGTACTTC.

The chain joins TRBV12-3 or TRBV12-4 to TRBJ1-1; D is ambiguous. Trimming took off 2 bases at V and 0 bases at J, with 13 bases between the two ends. The CDR3 contains 16 residues. CDR3 sequence: CASSLTQYSMNTEAFF. In DNA, the CDR3 is TGTGCCAGCAGTTTAACCCAATACTCCATGAACACTGAAGCTTTCTTT.

This clonotype showed up just once. The gene calls are TRBV11-2 and TRBJ1-2; D unclear. Germline CDR1 SGHAT, CDR2 FQNNGV. This CDR3 has 14 amino acids. V was cut by 6 bases and J by 0 bases, with 11 bases left in between. CDR3 loop: CASSFPTANYGYTF. The CDR3 coding sequence is TGTGCCAGCAGTTTTCCGACGGCTAACTATGGCTACACCTTC.

The sample holds one count of this clonotype. The chain links TRBV29-1 to TRBJ2-7; 10 bases agree with TRBD1. Germline CDR1 is SQVTM and CDR2 is ANQGSEA. The CDR3 spans 11 residues. V shed 8 bases and J 7 bases; nucleotides not matched to a gene: 5. The CDR3 sequence is CSTDRGLEQYF. The CDR3 nucleotides are TGCAGCACTGACAGGGGGCTTGAGCAGTACTTC.

The rearrangement uses TRBV5-4 and TRBJ1-2; D not certain. There are 14 residues in the CDR3. V lost 0 bases to trimming and J lost 4 bases, with 10 bases between them. Germline V gives CDR1 SGHNT, CDR2 YYREEE (reference sequence). The chain's CDR3 is CASSLDPDSYGYTF. In DNA, the CDR3 is TGTGCCAGCAGCTTGGACCCAGATTCCTATGGCTACACCTTC.

The rearrangement joins TRBV23-1 to TRBJ2-7; D might be TRBD1 or TRBD2, each matching 5 bases. TRBV23-1 is noted as an ORF with a role that remains uncertain. V dropped 8 bases and J dropped 1 base, with 12 bases sitting between them. CDR3 length: 13 amino acids. CDR3 bases: TGCGCCAGCGGGACCGCCTTTTCCTACGAGCAGTACTTC. It translates to CASGTAFSYEQYF.

The chain joins TRBV5-1 to TRBJ2-3, with D uncertain. Germline V gene data show CDR1 as SGHRS and CDR2 as YFSETQ. The CDR3 is 15 amino acids. V lost 2 bases to trimming and J lost 2 bases, with 12 bases between them. CDR3: CASSLVESVTDTQYF. The CDR3 coding sequence is TGCGCCAGCAGCTTAGTAGAATCAGTCACAGATACGCAGTATTTT.

A remark on this clonotype: This could be a read error, since a much larger clone is one nucleotide away. The rearrangement links TRBV30 to TRBJ1-6; no clear D. V shed 1 base and J shed 0 bases, with 13 bases lying between them. The CDR3 loop spans 17 amino acids. Germline CDR1 reads GTSNPN; CDR2 reads SVGIG (reference sequence). The CDR3 is CAWSGRATISYNSPLHF. The CDR3 DNA reads TGTGCCTGGAGTGGCCGGGCCACCATCTCCTATAATTCACCCCTCCACTTT.

The chain is built from TRBV15 and TRBJ1-5; a weak D match, TRBD1 (5 bases). Trimming left V 5 bases short and J 5 bases short, with 13 bases between. The CDR3 has 14 amino acids. The germline gives CDR1 LNHNV, CDR2 YYDKDF (reference sequence). The CDR3 is CATSVEGLYQPQHF. The CDR3 bases are TGTGCCACCAGCGTGGAGGGGTTGTATCAGCCCCAGCATTTT.